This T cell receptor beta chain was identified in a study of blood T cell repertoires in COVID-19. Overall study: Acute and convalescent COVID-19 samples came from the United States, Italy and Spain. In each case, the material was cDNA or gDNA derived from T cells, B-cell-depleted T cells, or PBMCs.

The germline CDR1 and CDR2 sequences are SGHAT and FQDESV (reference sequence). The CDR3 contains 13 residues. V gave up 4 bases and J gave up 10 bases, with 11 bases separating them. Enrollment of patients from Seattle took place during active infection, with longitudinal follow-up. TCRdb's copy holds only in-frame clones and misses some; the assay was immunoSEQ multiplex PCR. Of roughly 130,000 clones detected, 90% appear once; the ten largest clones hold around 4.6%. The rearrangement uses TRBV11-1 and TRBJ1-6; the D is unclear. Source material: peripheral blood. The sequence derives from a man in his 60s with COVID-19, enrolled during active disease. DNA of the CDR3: TGTGCCAGCAGCTCGGAGCGAGGGTCACCCCTCCACTTT. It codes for CASSSERGSPLHF.